This T cell receptor (beta chain) was observed in a study of CD8+CD57+ T cells in acquired aplastic anemia. As for the study in general: Sorted cells (CD4+ and CD8+) yielded DNA amounts that averaged approximately 2.9 ug.

CDR1 is MGHDK and CDR2 is SYGVNS in the germline V gene. Trimming at V came to 8 bases and at J to 9 bases, leaving 22 bases not matched to a gene. The CDR3 contains 18 residues. Genomic DNA served as template for TCR beta VDJ and CDR3 profiling. From the reads, TCRdb called clonotypes with MiXCR, one entry per CDR3 protein. The sample holds fewer than 85,000 distinct CDR3 sequences, less than 85% seen once. This clonotype was seen a single time. Only patients with CD8+CD57+ cell expansion on flow cytometry were chosen for sequencing. This receptor was taken from a human donor with aplastic anemia. Sample: sorted CD4+, CD8+, or CD8+CD57+ T cells (not recorded which) from PBMCs. V and J are TRBV25-1 and TRBJ1-4; 9 bases agree with TRBD1. This CDR3 reads CASGEPGQGLLPRKKLFF. In nucleotides, the CDR3 is TGTGCCAGCGGGGAACCGGGACAGGGATTACTGCCACGAAAAAAACTGTTTTTT.